The entry below gives a single T cell receptor beta chain sequence along with its context. This clone's antigen is unknown. HCMV serostatus was determined by detecting HCMV-specific IgG in serum with a commercial ELISA kit. Peripheral blood mononuclear cells were isolated from blood by Ficoll density gradient centrifugation. The sample is drawn from a study of T cells expressing NK-cell markers (dated by TCRdb to 2018 to 2021). Broadly, across the study: TCR beta-chain repertoires were profiled in sorted CD3+CD56+NKG2C+, CD3+CD56+NKG2C- and CD3+CD56-NKG2C+ T-cell subsets from eight donors. Seven of the eight sequenced donors were HCMV-seropositive and one was HCMV-seronegative. All eight donors whose samples were sequenced were randomly selected healthy volunteers, three of them men and five women. Illumina HiSeq 2000/2500, MiSeq or NextSeq was used to sequence libraries as 2 x 150 bp reads.

This sample was sequenced with an Illumina HiSeq 2000. TCR beta cDNA libraries were prepared using 5'RACE template switching, which introduced a universal primer site and unique molecular identifiers. cDNA synthesis was primed from the TCR beta constant segment, followed by two successive PCR amplification steps. As for the original processing: MIGEC handled demultiplexing of the reads and grouping by UMI, while MiTCR was used to assemble and quantify clonotypes. Only TCR cDNA sequences supported by at least two reads were kept to exclude erroneous sequences. The tcR package was used for downstream repertoire analysis, and clonotypes were matched across fractions by CDR3 nucleotide sequence plus V segment. VDJmatch was used to annotate antigen specificity against VDJdb, with one amino acid substitution in CDR3 permitted. TCRdb reprocessed the public reads and reports one entry per CDR3 protein sequence, without DNA. The V and J calls were determined by TCRdb, not by the authors. The table kept for this sample lists some 500,000 distinct CDR3 sequences. In total, the top ten clones hold approximately 1.4% of the sample.

From the cysteine through the phenylalanine, the CDR3 covers 13 amino acids. No nucleotide data were recorded. Per the germline V gene, SGHAT is the CDR1 and FQNNGV is the CDR2. Paper-wide results and their limitations: In several donors, the dominant CD3+CD56+NKG2C+ clonotypes were among the top 10 CD8+ clonotypes and accounted for roughly 1.0-7.5% of CD8+ T cells. Whether the expanded NKG2C-expressing T cell clones were specific for HCMV antigens remained unclear. Those dominant clonotypes were again the most abundant among CD3+CD56-NKG2C+ cells in a few donors, at about 25-60.1%.

This TCR was recovered from a woman aged 45-60 years in good health. Donor details come from another sample of the same person, matched by shared clones. Sequencing was performed on blood T cells: a sorted CD56 or NKG2C T cell subset, CD4+ or CD8+ T cells, or bulk PBMC T cells (not recorded which). The V and J genes are TRBV11-2 and TRBJ2-1. The CDR3 reads as follows: CASTRPTYNEQFF. Reference TRBV11-2 and TRBJ2-1 proteins supply the regions before and after the CDR3; the full variable domain is: EAGVAQSPRYKIIEKRQSVAFWCNPISGHATLYWYQQILGQGPKLLIQFQNNGVVDDSQLPKDRFSAERLKGVDSTLKIQPAKLEDSAVYLCASTRPTYNEQFFGPGTRLTVL.